The present entry profiles one T cell receptor beta chain with its context. Under the authors' procedure: Reference gene primer amplification gave estimated nucleated cell counts. Sequencing used immunoSEQ multiplex PCR; TCRdb keeps in-frame clones, though not all of them. V and J calls and clone size follow that table, whereas D and trimming were derived from the DNA. Of about 250,000 clones listed, about 87% are singletons. The entry originates in a study of blood T cell repertoires in COVID-19. This study enrolled people aged 18 to 89 from about 24 US geographic areas. Cohorts were assigned according to the clinical history that participants reported. Cohort 3 recovered donors had two negative PCRs, clearance, or symptom resolution. The sequence came from a woman aged 45 to 65 who had recovered from COVID-19. Specimen: PBMCs or T cells enriched from blood (not recorded which).

The CDR3 sequence is CASSLGEGLSTDTQYF. The CDR3 nucleotides are TGTGCCAGCAGCTTAGGCGAGGGTTTATCAACAGATACGCAGTATTTT. The chain joins TRBV7-2 to TRBJ2-3; perhaps TRBD2 as D (5 bases). V lost 1 base to trimming and J lost 3 bases, with 14 bases between them. Looked up from germline, CDR1 is SGHTA and CDR2 is FQGNSA. The CDR3 totals 16 residues.